This passage covers 26 T cell receptor beta chains from one sample sequenced in a study of blood T cell repertoires in COVID-19. The data were produced by immunoSEQ multiplex PCR, yet TCRdb's version contains in-frame clones alone and is incomplete. The sample has around 250,000 clones; less than 95% are singletons. Sequencing was carried out using PBMCs or T cells enriched from blood (not recorded which). Receptors were obtained from a man aged 35-49 years who had been exposed to COVID-19.

The rearrangement joins TRBV5-4 to TRBJ2-2, with no clear D. CDR1 and CDR2 from the germline V gene are SGHNT and YYREEE (reference sequence). The V end lost 2 bases, the J end lost 6 bases, and 8 bases lay between the germline ends. The CDR3 extends over 13 amino acids. The CDR3 region has the DNA TGTGCCAGCAGCTTTTTTGAGGCCGGGGAGCTGTTTTTT. Translated: CASSFFEAGELFF.

V usage is TRBV27 and J usage is TRBJ1-2; D is possibly TRBD1 (5 bases). This CDR3 is built from 14 residues. Germline V gives CDR1 MNHEY, CDR2 SMNVEV (reference sequence). V was pared by 5 bases and J by 3 bases, with 13 bases between. The CDR3 region has the DNA TGTGCCAGCAGTCCCCAGGGCTGGGACTATGGCTACACCTTC. It specifies CASSPQGWDYGYTF.

The rearrangement links TRBV4-2 to TRBJ2-5, with D perhaps TRBD1 (5 bases). V was cut by 0 bases and J by 5 bases, with 13 bases left in between. Germline CDR1 is LGHNA and CDR2 is YNFKEQ. This CDR3 has 15 residues. The CDR3 is CASSQDHDSGETQYF. CDR3 bases: TGTGCCAGCAGCCAAGATCATGACAGTGGGGAGACCCAGTACTTC.

The V call is TRBV7-2, the J call TRBJ2-7, with a weak D call TRBD2 (5 bases). The V and J ends lost 5 bases and 2 bases respectively, with 10 bases between them. Germline CDR1 reads SGHTA; CDR2 reads FQGNSA. The CDR3 covers 13 residues. CDR3 coding DNA: TGTGCCAGCAGCGAAATCGGGACCTACGAGCAGTACTTC. Its translation: CASSEIGTYEQYF.

The V and J genes are TRBV2 and TRBJ1-5, with D tentatively TRBD1 (6 bases). The length of the CDR3 is 15 residues. Germline values: CDR1 SNHLY, CDR2 FYNNEI. The V and J ends lost 3 bases and 7 bases respectively, with 16 bases between them. CDR3 in amino acids: CASSEADSGGQPQHF. The DNA for the CDR3 is TGTGCCAGCAGTGAGGCGGACAGCGGAGGACAGCCCCAGCATTTT. The full variable domain, with the rest looked up from reference TRBV2 and TRBJ1-5, is EPEVTQTPSHQVTQMGQEVILRCVPISNHLYFYWYRQILGQKVEFLVSFYNNEISEKSEIFDDQFSVERPDGSNFTLKIRSTKLEDSAMYFCASSEADSGGQPQHFGDGTRLSIL.

The V and J genes are TRBV10-1 and TRBJ2-3; 9 nucleotides match TRBD1. The CDR3 runs to 18 residues. Trimming cost V 4 bases and J 0 bases; bases outside gene matches: 11. Germline CDR1 WNHNN, CDR2 SYGVQD (reference sequence). The CDR3: CASSGPGTGSSSTDTQYF. The CDR3 coding sequence is TGCGCCAGCAGTGGGCCCGGGACAGGGTCTTCCAGCACAGATACGCAGTATTTT.

The chain joins TRBV15 to TRBJ2-2, with D possibly being TRBD1 (6 bases). V lost 0 bases and J 1 base, leaving 9 bases between the germline ends. The CDR3 has 16 amino acids. Germline assignment: CDR1 LNHNV and CDR2 YYDKDF (reference sequence). The CDR3 protein is CATSRDKTGNTGELFF. In DNA form, the CDR3 reads TGTGCCACCAGCAGAGATAAGACAGGGAACACCGGGGAGCTGTTTTTT.

The chain combines TRBV6-5 with TRBJ1-2, with 9 bases fitting TRBD1. The CDR3 totals 14 residues. The germline gives CDR1 MNHEY, CDR2 SVGAGI. Trimming cost V 6 bases and J 7 bases; bases outside gene matches: 9. The CDR3, as DNA: TGTGCCAGCAGACCAGACAGGGGGTATAGTGGCTACACCTTC. This encodes CASRPDRGYSGYTF.

The V call is TRBV30, the J call TRBJ1-3; possibly TRBD1 for D (6 bases). The CDR3 is 15 amino acids. The V end lost 3 bases, the J end lost 2 bases, and 14 bases lay between the germline ends. The germline CDR1 and CDR2 sequences are GTSNPN and SVGIG (reference sequence). The CDR3 coding sequence is TGTGCCTGGAGGCGATTGGGGGCCGCTGGAAACACCATATATTTT. Its translation is CAWRRLGAAGNTIYF.

This rearrangement joins TRBV28 to TRBJ1-2; D might be TRBD1 (5 bases). Germline assignment: CDR1 MDHEN and CDR2 SYDVKM. The V gene lost 1 base and the J gene lost 4 bases, with 13 bases spanning the gap. CDR3 size: 15 residues. The CDR3 coding sequence is TGTGCCAGCAGTTTATCTGACGCGGGACGCTATGGCTACACCTTC. As protein: CASSLSDAGRYGYTF.

The genes are TRBV13 and TRBJ2-1, with 8 positions matching TRBD2. Trimming cost V 4 bases and J 3 bases; bases outside gene matches: 8. This CDR3 has 16 residues. Germline lookup yields CDR1 PRHDT and CDR2 FYEKMQ (reference sequence). In DNA, the CDR3 is TGTGCCAGCAGCTCTCGGGACGGGAGGGGCTACAATGAGCAGTTCTTC. Translating gives CASSSRDGRGYNEQFF.

V gene TRBV3-1 (or the pseudogene TRBV3-2) combines with J gene TRBJ2-5, with 9 bases fitting TRBD1. The junction had 0 bases not matched to a gene; V was cut back by 1 base and J by 3 bases. From germline, CDR1 is LGHDT and CDR2 YNNKEL (reference sequence). The length of the CDR3 is 14 residues. The CDR3 is CASSQGTGEETQYF. The CDR3 bases are TGTGCCAGCAGCCAAGGGACAGGGGAAGAGACCCAGTACTTC.

The chain carries TRBV7-6 and TRBJ1-1; 11 positions agree with TRBD1. Germline CDR1 reads SGHVS; CDR2 reads FNYEAQ. The J segment lost 6 bases and the V segment lost 5 bases, leaving 8 bases of the junction unmatched. CDR3 length equals 15 residues. CDR3 DNA sequence: TGTGCCAGCAGCCCCGGGACAGGGGGAAACGCTGAAGCTTTCTTT. This gives the protein CASSPGTGGNAEAFF.

V usage is TRBV9 and J usage is TRBJ2-2; 11 bases align to TRBD1. The V and J ends lost 6 bases and 0 bases, in that order; junction bases with no gene match: 4. Germline values: CDR1 SGDLS, CDR2 YYNGEE. CDR3 length: 16 residues. The CDR3 sequence is CASTSGQGANTGELFF. The CDR3 coding sequence is TGTGCCAGCACCTCGGGACAGGGGGCGAACACCGGGGAGCTGTTTTTT.

The chain links TRBV6-5 to TRBJ1-3; D is perhaps TRBD1 (6 bases). V shed 6 bases and J shed 5 bases, with 14 bases lying between them. CDR1 and CDR2 (germline): MNHEY, SVGAGI. This CDR3 comprises 14 residues. The CDR3 DNA follows: TGTGCCAGCAGCGTTACAGGGCCAAGAAACACCATATATTTT. Translation gives CASSVTGPRNTIYF.

The genes are TRBV27 and TRBJ1-2; 8 bases are shared with TRBD1. V shed 7 bases and J 2 bases; nucleotides not matched to a gene: 12. Germline CDR1 MNHEY, CDR2 SMNVEV (reference sequence). This CDR3 has 16 residues. The chain's CDR3 is CASTPLGDRPNYGYTF. DNA for the CDR3: TGTGCCAGCACTCCACTAGGGGACAGGCCGAACTATGGCTACACCTTC.

The CDR3 is CASSLGGAGRNTEAFF. CDR3 in DNA: TGTGCCAGCAGTTTGGGTGGGGCAGGCAGGAACACTGAAGCTTTCTTT. This rearrangement joins TRBV28 to TRBJ1-1; perhaps TRBD1 as D (5 bases). This CDR3 is built from 16 residues. Trimming removed 3 bases from V and 1 base from J, with 15 bases in between. CDR1 and CDR2 (germline): MDHEN, SYDVKM.

The chain employs TRBV7-6 and TRBJ2-5; D is uncertain. This CDR3 has 15 residues. V lost 4 bases and J lost 4, with 16 bases in between. The V gene's germline CDR1 is SGHVS and CDR2 FNYEAQ. This chain's CDR3 is CASSSPAPPGETQYF. CDR3 nucleotide sequence: TGTGCCAGCAGCTCCCCCGCACCTCCAGGAGAGACCCAGTACTTC.

A single count supports this clone. The chain joins TRBV5-6 to TRBJ2-7; 7 bases agree with TRBD2. The CDR3 covers 12 residues. The junction had 5 bases not matched to a gene; V was cut back by 6 bases and J by 5 bases. Germline loops: CDR1 SGHDT, CDR2 YYEEEE. Here the CDR3 reads CASTLGGDEQYF. The CDR3 DNA follows: TGTGCCAGCACCCTTGGGGGGGACGAGCAGTACTTC.

The chain combines TRBV5-1 with TRBJ2-6, with TRBD1 matching over 7 bases. V gave up 3 bases and J gave up 0 bases; unmatched junction bases: 6. CDR3 length: 17 amino acids. The germline V gene has CDR1 SGHRS and CDR2 YFSETQ. CDR3 in amino acids: CASSSRDSLSGANVLTF. CDR3 coding DNA: TGCGCCAGCAGCTCCCGGGACAGCCTCTCTGGGGCCAACGTCCTGACTTTC.

The chain carries TRBV7-2 and TRBJ1-1, with a possible D match to TRBD1 (5 bases). The V and J ends lost 5 bases and 0 bases respectively, with 16 bases between them. CDR3 length: 16 amino acids. CDR1 and CDR2 (germline): SGHTA, FQGNSA. CDR3 DNA: TGTGCCAGCAGCCAACCTGGGGCAGTGATGAACACTGAAGCTTTCTTT. The encoded protein is CASSQPGAVMNTEAFF.

The chain has TRBV4-1 and TRBJ2-3; TRBD2 matches at 9 bases. CDR1 is MGHRA, CDR2 YSYEKL, per germline. V lost 2 bases and J lost 1; bases outside the gene matches: 4. The CDR3 covers 16 residues. The CDR3 here is CASSQRLAEGTDTQYF. CDR3 DNA: TGCGCCAGCAGCCAACGACTAGCGGAGGGCACAGATACGCAGTATTTT.

The rearrangement joins TRBV5-5 to TRBJ1-4; TRBD1 agrees at 7 bases. With 4 bases clipped from V and 3 bases from J, the junction kept 3 bases outside the gene matches. CDR1 is SGHKS, CDR2 YYEKEE, per germline (reference sequence). There are 14 residues in the CDR3. In nucleotides, the CDR3 is TGTGCCAGCAGCGTCAGGGGGGCTAATGAAAAACTGTTTTTT. It specifies CASSVRGANEKLFF.

This chain connects TRBV28 to TRBJ2-7; 10 bases align to TRBD1. CDR3 size: 15 residues. CDR1 is MDHEN, CDR2 SYDVKM, per germline. Germline trimming cut 7 bases from V and 8 bases from J; bases unmatched to any gene: 14. The CDR3 reads CASNSRDRGSFKQYF. Here the CDR3 DNA reads TGTGCCAGCAACTCCCGGGACAGGGGTTCTTTTAAGCAGTACTTC.

The table lists this clone with a count of one. This sequence joins TRBV6-5 and TRBJ2-7; 9 bases fit TRBD2. Per germline, CDR1 MNHEY and CDR2 SVGAGI. This CDR3 has 15 amino acids. V lost 5 bases to trimming and J lost 2 bases; unmatched junction nucleotides: 7. The CDR3 sequence: CASSRATSGTYEQYF. For the CDR3, the DNA is TGTGCCAGCAGTAGGGCGACTAGCGGTACCTACGAGCAGTACTTC.

This clone appeared once. This chain links TRBV28 with TRBJ1-2, with D possibly TRBD1 on 6 matching bases. Deletions cut 8 bases from V and 2 bases from J, with 18 bases between. CDR3 length: 15 amino acids. Germline V gene data show CDR1 as MDHEN and CDR2 as SYDVKM. Here the CDR3 reads CASDPGTLLNYGYTF. The CDR3 DNA reads TGTGCCAGCGACCCCGGGACACTTTTAAACTATGGCTACACCTTC.